This T cell receptor (beta chain) was identified in a study of CD8+CD57+ T cells in acquired aplastic anemia. Study summary: Across the sorted CD4+ and CD8+ cells, DNA amounts averaged approximately 3.1 ug. The study, taken as a whole, reports: There were approximately 27 CD8+ CDR3 sequences that occurred in both patients and controls.

CDR3 length equals 15 residues. Germline CDR1 and CDR2: SGHDT and YYEEEE. V lost 0 bases and J 2 bases, leaving 11 bases between the germline ends. As to this clonotype: Its antigen is unidentified.

Genomic DNA, serving as template, underwent TCR beta VDJ and CDR3 profiling. TCRdb used MiXCR to reprocess the reads, holding one entry per CDR3 protein. The sample holds 200,000 to 300,000 distinct CDR3 sequences, approximately 86% seen once. Sequenced patients had shown CD8+CD57+ cell expansion by flow cytometry. Severe acquired aplastic anemia was present in all patients. Patients had received no therapy at the time of blood sampling. Material: sorted CD4+, CD8+, or CD8+CD57+ T cells (not recorded which) from PBMCs. The receptor was isolated from a human donor with aplastic anemia. The genes are TRBV5-6 and TRBJ1-2; TRBD1 might be the D (6 bases). Here the CDR3 DNA reads TGTGCCAGCAGCTTGGGTAGGGGGTCAAACTATGGCTACACCTTC. Residues: CASSLGRGSNYGYTF. The full variable domain, its missing parts supplied by reference TRBV5-6 and TRBJ1-2, is DAGVTQSPTHLIKTRGQQVTLRCSPKSGHDTVSWYQQALGQGPQFIFQYYEEEERQRGNFPDRFSGHQFPNYSSELNVNALLLGDSALYLCASSLGRGSNYGYTFGSGTRLTVV.